This TCR beta chain was documented in a study of human thymus T cells. The protocol was immunoSEQ multiplex PCR, while the TCRdb copy is restricted to in-frame clones and leaves out a portion. The table has around 45,000 clones, 85% to 95% seen once. Corrective surgery for congenital heart defects was being performed on the healthy Finnish infants who served as donors. Only four of the eight donors provided a 0.5-1 mL blood sample. All available leukocytes, rather than a set cell count, yielded the blood DNA. The TCR was taken from a girl less than two years old with a congenital heart defect but otherwise immunologically healthy. The sequenced sample consisted of blood.

As DNA, the CDR3 is TGTGCCAGCAGTCCTGACAACCGGGACAGATACTACGAGCAGTACTTC. It yields the protein CASSPDNRDRYYEQYF. The chain uses TRBV28 and TRBJ2-7; 7 bases are shared with TRBD1. CDR1 is MDHEN and CDR2 is SYDVKM in the germline V gene. The ends lost 5 bases at V and 3 bases at J; junction bases unmatched: 13. The CDR3 spans 16 residues.